This is a list of T cell receptor beta chains from one sample in a study of blood T cell repertoires in COVID-19. This table comes from immunoSEQ multiplex PCR, and its TCRdb copy is limited to in-frame clones, with some not included. The profile covers some 230,000 clones, with just over 85% appearing a single time and 2.2% taken by the ten largest. The sample taken for sequencing was peripheral blood. These receptors were obtained from a young man who had recovered from COVID-19. CDR3s leave out the opening cysteine and the closing phenylalanine or tryptophan. Size values are once, few and many counts, or a class for expanded clones, and some rows have none.

clone_size | cdr3_length | j_call | v_call | cdr3_aa
- | 13 | TRBJ2-3 | TRBV5-1 | ASSLFSGGADTQY
- | 13 | TRBJ1-2 | TRBV18 | ASSPVRGANYGYT
- | 12 | TRBJ2-7 | TRBV5-1 | ASSLVQGGYEQY
- | 13 | TRBJ1-1 | TRBV7-2 | ASSPQGHLNTEAF
once | 13 | TRBJ1-4 | TRBV5-1 | ASSQTGLINEKLF
- | 10 | TRBJ1-2 | TRBV6-4 | ASSLGGAGYT
- | 14 | TRBJ1-1 | TRBV4-2 | ASSQDLQGKMTEAF
- | 13 | TRBJ1-3 | TRBV10-3 | AISTGLDSGNTIY
- | 13 | TRBJ1-5 | TRBV7-2 | ASSLVAQSNQPQH
- | 8 | TRBJ2-3 | TRBV6-5 | ASLAGSQY
- | 11 | TRBJ1-4 | TRBV14 | ANSQDVVEKLF
- | 15 | TRBJ1-5 | TRBV27 | ASSLLGTDYSNQPQH
once | 10 | TRBJ1-1 | TRBV5-5 | ASSTGYTEAF
- | 11 | TRBJ1-2 | TRBV6-5 | ASSYSREDGYT
- | 13 | TRBJ2-2 | TRBV11-1 | ASSPHGREAGELF
- | 10 | TRBJ2-1 | TRBV13 | ASGLTYNEQF
- | 14 | TRBJ2-3 | TRBV6-5 | ASSYSGGRITDTQY
- | 12 | TRBJ1-1 | TRBV19 | ASSLGRGWTEAF
- | 11 | TRBJ2-1 | TRBV19 | ASSIEGRGEQF
- | 13 | TRBJ1-5 | TRBV6-2/TRBV6-3 | ASSYVTGGSQPQH
- | 8 | TRBJ1-2 | TRBV30 | AWSYNGYT
once | 15 | TRBJ2-7 | TRBV4-2 | ASSQDSGGAESYEQY
- | 10 | TRBJ1-2 | TRBV5-6 | ASSLTAYGYT
- | 16 | TRBJ1-6 | TRBV5-1 | ASSESLRTGGQDSPLH
- | 11 | TRBJ1-2 | TRBV6-5 | ASSSTGNYGYT
- | 12 | TRBJ2-7 | TRBV10-1 | ASSSSGGSYEQY
- | 13 | TRBJ2-7 | TRBV5-3 | ARSPRGAVSYEQY
- | 12 | TRBJ2-7 | TRBV7-2 | ASSLSRTGIEQY
- | 13 | TRBJ1-3 | TRBV5-4 | ASSLGLGQGNTIY
once | 11 | TRBJ1-2 | TRBV2 | ASMMTANYGYT
- | 12 | TRBJ2-7 | TRBV7-6 | ASSPNQTPYEQY
- | 15 | TRBJ2-3 | TRBV5-6 | ASSLVLAGGPTDTQY
- | 9 | TRBJ1-2 | TRBV2 | ASTENYGYT
- | 16 | TRBJ2-6 | TRBV9 | ASSVGSGGHSGANVLT
- | 11 | TRBJ2-1 | TRBV7-9 | ASSLLAGDEQF
- | 11 | TRBJ2-3 | TRBV9 | ASSDRTGGTQY
- | 9 | TRBJ2-3 | TRBV20-1 | SRQGTDTQY
once | 14 | TRBJ1-2 | TRBV18 | ASSPQVRVKVADYT
- | 11 | TRBJ2-5 | TRBV12-3/TRBV12-4 | ASTPDSTETQY
- | 11 | TRBJ2-3 | TRBV5-1 | ASSFDHSGTQY
- | 15 | TRBJ2-5 | TRBV6-1 | ASSESGRGTLRETQY
- | 14 | TRBJ2-1 | TRBV4-1 | ASRLNEDRGRSEQF
- | 11 | TRBJ1-4 | TRBV5-5 | ASSPTAGEKLF
- | 13 | TRBJ2-3 | TRBV27 | ASSLSLIEAGTQY
- | 13 | TRBJ2-5 | TRBV9 | ASSVGAGVRETQY